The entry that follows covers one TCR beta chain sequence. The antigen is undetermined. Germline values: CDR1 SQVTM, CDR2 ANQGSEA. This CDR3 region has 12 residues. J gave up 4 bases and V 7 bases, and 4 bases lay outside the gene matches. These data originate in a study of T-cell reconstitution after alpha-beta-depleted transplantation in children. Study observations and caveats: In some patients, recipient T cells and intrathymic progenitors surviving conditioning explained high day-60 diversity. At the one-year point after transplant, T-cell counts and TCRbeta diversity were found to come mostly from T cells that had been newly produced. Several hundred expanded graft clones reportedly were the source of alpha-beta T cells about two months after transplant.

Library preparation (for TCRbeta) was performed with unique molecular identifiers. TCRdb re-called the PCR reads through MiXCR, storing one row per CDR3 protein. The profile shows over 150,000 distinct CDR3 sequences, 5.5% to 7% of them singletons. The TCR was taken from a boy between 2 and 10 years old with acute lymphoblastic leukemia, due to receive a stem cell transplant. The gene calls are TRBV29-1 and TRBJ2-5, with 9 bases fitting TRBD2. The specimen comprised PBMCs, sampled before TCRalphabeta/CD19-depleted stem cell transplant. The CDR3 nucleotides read TGCAGCGGTATACTAGCGGGAGAGACCCAGTACTTC. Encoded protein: CSGILAGETQYF.